The 30 T cell receptor beta chains reported below all come from one sample, sequenced in a study of T cell responses to AZD1222 COVID-19 vaccine. Sequenced by immunoSEQ multiplex PCR; TCRdb stores in-frame clones only, minus some. This table has about 98,000 clones, around 82% appearing once. Sequenced here: peripheral blood, sampled on day 0 of AZD1222 vaccination. These receptors were collected from an adult in good health.

To note about this clone: Other DNA sequences of this sample code for an identical CDR3. This rearrangement joins TRBV15 to TRBJ1-1, with D tentatively TRBD1 (5 bases). Germline V gene lookup returns CDR1 LNHNV and CDR2 YYDKDF (reference sequence). V was cut by 5 bases and J by 4 bases, with 11 bases left in between. The CDR3 runs 13 residues. CDR3 amino acids: CATSGAGGTEAFF. Here the CDR3 DNA reads TGTGCCACCAGCGGCGCGGGGGGCACTGAAGCTTTCTTT. The full variable domain, with the rest looked up from reference TRBV15 and TRBJ1-1, is DAMVIQNPRYQVTQFGKPVTLSCSQTLNHNVMYWYQQKSSQAPKLLFHYYDKDFNNEADTPDNFQSRRPNTSFCFLDIRSPGLGDTAMYLCATSGAGGTEAFFGQGTRLTVV.

This clone was counted a single time. This rearrangement joins TRBV6-2 or TRBV6-3 to TRBJ2-7, with 9 bases fitting TRBD1. From germline, CDR1 is MNHEY and CDR2 SVGEGT. V was clipped by 2 bases and J by 3 bases; unmatched bases: 8. This CDR3 region has 16 residues. The CDR3 spells CASSYPNRGLSYEQYF. In nucleotides, the CDR3 is TGTGCCAGCAGTTACCCCAACAGGGGGCTAAGCTACGAGCAGTACTTC.

J is TRBJ2-2 and V is TRBV4-3; possible D gene TRBD2, 6 bases. In germline, CDR1 is LGHNA, CDR2 YSLEER. The V and J ends lost 0 bases and 0 bases respectively, with 11 bases between them. CDR3 length: 17 amino acids. The CDR3 bases are TGCGCCAGCAGCCAAGATGCCCGGGGGACGAACACCGGGGAGCTGTTTTTT. Translating it yields CASSQDARGTNTGELFF.

This CDR3 is CASSRQGAWEKLFF. In nucleotides, the CDR3 is TGCGCCAGCTCACGACAGGGGGCTTGGGAAAAACTGTTTTTT. This chain links TRBV23-1 with TRBJ1-4; TRBD1 aligns across 10 bases. TRBV23-1 is noted as an ORF with a role that remains uncertain. V lost 8 bases and J lost 8; bases outside the gene matches: 8. The CDR3 totals 14 residues.

In this sample, this clone turned up a few times. The V and J genes are TRBV30 and TRBJ2-2, with a possible D match to TRBD1 (5 bases). The CDR3 totals 14 residues. CDR1 is GTSNPN, CDR2 SVGIG, per germline (reference sequence). V was trimmed by 5 bases and J by 2 bases, leaving 12 bases between them. In nucleotides, the CDR3 is TGTGCCTGGGAAGGGGTCCGAAACACCGGGGAGCTGTTTTTT. Residues: CAWEGVRNTGELFF.

The chain is built from TRBV7-2 and TRBJ1-2; D gene unclear. V was trimmed by 1 base and J by 2 bases, leaving 14 bases between them. Per germline, CDR1 SGHTA and CDR2 FQGNSA. The CDR3 has 16 residues. The CDR3 nucleotides read TGTGCCAGCAGCTTAGATCTCGTGACAACGAACTATGGCTACACCTTC. It translates to CASSLDLVTTNYGYTF.

This sequence joins TRBV27 and TRBJ2-7; 13 nucleotides line up with TRBD2. Germline V gene lookup returns CDR1 MNHEY and CDR2 SMNVEV (reference sequence). Losses at the gene ends were 10 bases for V and 3 bases for J; bases not matched to a gene: 3. The CDR3 is 13 amino acids. DNA for the CDR3: TGTGCCACCAGGACTAGCGGGGGCTACGAGCAGTACTTC. Protein product: CATRTSGGYEQYF.

The J gene is TRBJ1-5, the V gene TRBV6-5, with a weak D call TRBD1 (5 bases). CDR1 MNHEY and CDR2 SVGAGI come from the germline V gene. V lost 4 bases, J lost 1 base, and 14 bases lay in between. CDR3 length: 16 amino acids. For the CDR3, the DNA is TGTGCCAGCAGTTTTGGGGGGGTGGGCAGCAATCAGCCCCAGCATTTT. It yields the protein CASSFGGVGSNQPQHF.

The chain recombines TRBV9 with TRBJ2-7; D possibly corresponds to TRBD1 (5 bases). Germline V gene sequence: CDR1 SGDLS, CDR2 YYNGEE. Trimming took off 9 bases at V and 2 bases at J, with 9 bases between the two ends. There are 11 residues in the CDR3. CDR3 loop: CATGQPYEQYV. CDR3 coding DNA: TGTGCCACCGGACAACCCTACGAGCAGTACGTC.

DNA of the CDR3: TGCGCCAGCAGCTTGGGGGCTGCATCTGGGAATGAGCAGTTCTTC. As protein: CASSLGAASGNEQFF. J is TRBJ2-1 and V is TRBV5-1; D is undetermined. Germline V gene sequence: CDR1 SGHRS, CDR2 YFSETQ. Trimming pared 0 bases from V and 7 bases from J, leaving 14 bases between. This CDR3 region has 15 residues.

This chain joins TRBV10-1 and TRBJ2-3, with a tentative D call TRBD2 (7 bases). Trimming took 9 bases from V and 4 from J, leaving 17 bases between them. Germline assignment: CDR1 WNHNN and CDR2 SYGVQD (reference sequence). The CDR3 is 14 amino acids. CDR3 sequence reads: CASYRAGEADTQYF. As DNA, the CDR3 is TGCGCCAGTTACAGGGCGGGGGAAGCAGATACGCAGTATTTT.

This clone appeared a few times. This chain connects TRBV18 to TRBJ1-3; TRBD1 aligns across 9 bases. V shed 6 bases and J 4 bases; nucleotides not matched to a gene: 16. The CDR3 has 18 amino acids. Germline CDR1 is KGHSH and CDR2 is LQKENI. The CDR3 coding sequence is TGTGCCAGCTCGCTAAACTCCGGGACAGGGTTACGCGGAAACACCATATATTTT. It is translated as CASSLNSGTGLRGNTIYF. The entire variable domain, with the rest obtained from reference TRBV18 and TRBJ1-3, is as follows: NAGVMQNPRHLVRRRGQEARLRCSPMKGHSHVYWYRQLPEEGLKFMVYLQKENIIDESGMPKERFSAEFPKEGPSILRIQQVVRGDSAAYFCASSLNSGTGLRGNTIYFGEGSWLTVV.

The V call is TRBV11-3, the J call TRBJ2-5; 10 bases are a match to TRBD2. The germline CDR1 and CDR2 sequences are SGHNT and YENEEA. The junction had 14 bases not matched to a gene; V was cut back by 5 bases and J by 5 bases. The CDR3 is 17 residues long. The CDR3 DNA sequence: TGTGCCAGCAGCCCACCCTCGGTAGCGGGAGGCTTGGAGACCCAGTACTTC. Translating gives CASSPPSVAGGLETQYF.

J is TRBJ2-3 and V is TRBV11-2, with TRBD2 matching 8 bases. After removal of 4 bases from V and 2 bases from J, the junction contained 2 bases not matched to a gene. This CDR3 comprises 14 residues. Per the germline V gene, CDR1 is SGHAT and CDR2 is FQNNGV. The CDR3 reads CASSSGGFTDTQYF. The DNA of the CDR3 is TGTGCCAGCAGCTCGGGGGGGTTCACAGATACGCAGTATTTT.

Worth noting for this clone: Other DNA sequences of this sample code for an identical CDR3. The chain is built from TRBV28 and TRBJ1-2, with 7 bases fitting TRBD1. The germline gives CDR1 MDHEN, CDR2 SYDVKM. The CDR3 is 14 residues long. J gave up 2 bases and V 3 bases, and 3 bases lay outside the gene matches. The chain's CDR3 is CASSLTGLNYGYTF. CDR3 coding DNA: TGTGCCAGCAGTTTGACAGGGTTGAACTATGGCTACACCTTC.

Here the CDR3 reads CASSEAGYGYTF. The CDR3 nucleotides are TGTGCCAGCAGTGAGGCGGGCTATGGCTACACCTTC. The chain is built from TRBV2 and TRBJ1-2; D unresolved. Trimming stripped 3 bases from V and 4 bases from J, with 6 bases between. CDR3 length: 12 amino acids. Germline V gene lookup returns CDR1 SNHLY and CDR2 FYNNEI.

The J gene is TRBJ2-6, the V gene TRBV18, with TRBD1 as a possible D gene (5 bases). V was cut by 3 bases and J by 4 bases, with 10 bases left in between. CDR3 length: 15 residues. Looked up from germline, CDR1 is KGHSH and CDR2 is LQKENI. CDR3 nucleotide sequence: TGTGCCAGCTCACCCCGACAGCCCGGGGCCAACGTCCTGACTTTC. Amino acid sequence: CASSPRQPGANVLTF. Full variable domain (rest looked up from reference TRBV18 and TRBJ2-6): NAGVMQNPRHLVRRRGQEARLRCSPMKGHSHVYWYRQLPEEGLKFMVYLQKENIIDESGMPKERFSAEFPKEGPSILRIQQVVRGDSAAYFCASSPRQPGANVLTFGAGSRLTVL.

Only one count was recorded for this clone. The chain links TRBV9 to TRBJ2-3, with TRBD2 matching 11 bases. This CDR3 region has 17 residues. Germline loops: CDR1 SGDLS, CDR2 YYNGEE. With 0 bases clipped from V and 8 bases from J, the junction kept 11 bases outside the gene matches. CDR3 sequence: CASSVVASGGPGSTQYF. DNA of the CDR3: TGTGCCAGCAGCGTAGTAGCTAGCGGGGGGCCGGGGTCTACGCAGTATTTT.

The chain employs TRBV28 and TRBJ1-3; 7 bases map to TRBD1. From germline, CDR1 is MDHEN and CDR2 SYDVKM. The V segment lost 2 bases and the J segment 4 bases; nucleotides outside the gene matches: 11. The CDR3 contains 17 residues. The DNA for the CDR3 is TGTGCCAGCAGTTTAAATCGAAAAACAGGGGCAGGAAACACCATATATTTT. Residues: CASSLNRKTGAGNTIYF. The entire variable domain, with the rest obtained from reference TRBV28 and TRBJ1-3, is as follows: DVKVTQSSRYLVKRTGEKVFLECVQDMDHENMFWYRQDPGLGLRLIYFSYDVKMKEKGDIPEGYSVSREKKERFSLILESASTNQTSMYLCASSLNRKTGAGNTIYFGEGSWLTVV.

The J gene is TRBJ2-5, the V gene TRBV5-5, with D possibly being TRBD1 (5 bases). Trimming took off 4 bases at V and 2 bases at J, with 12 bases between the two ends. Looked up from germline, CDR1 is SGHKS and CDR2 is YYEKEE (reference sequence). The CDR3 totals 14 residues. The CDR3, as DNA: TGTGCCAGCAGCACCGGACAAAATCAAGAGACCCAGTACTTC. Protein product: CASSTGQNQETQYF.

This chain connects TRBV28 to TRBJ2-1, with 11 bases lining up with TRBD2. The CDR3 runs to 15 residues. V dropped 5 bases and J dropped 3; count of bases not matched to a gene: 3. The germline V gene encodes CDR1 MDHEN and CDR2 SYDVKM. In DNA, the CDR3 is TGTGCCAGCAGTCAAGGGACTAGCGGCTACAATGAGCAGTTCTTC. This sequence encodes CASSQGTSGYNEQFF.

This clone was counted once. This chain links TRBV4-3 with TRBJ2-1; D might be TRBD2 (5 bases). Germline loops: CDR1 LGHNA, CDR2 YSLEER. The CDR3 has 21 amino acids. Trimming stripped 0 bases from V and 0 bases from J, with 24 bases between. The CDR3 nucleotides read TGCGCCAGCAGCCAAGAAGTGCTGGCGGGCGGACTTTCAAGCTCCTACAATGAGCAGTTCTTC. Its protein product is CASSQEVLAGGLSSSYNEQFF.

V is TRBV3-1 (or the pseudogene TRBV3-2) and J is TRBJ1-2; no firm D call. There are 13 residues in the CDR3. CDR1 and CDR2 from the germline V gene are LGHDT and YNNKEL (reference sequence). Trimming removed 0 bases at V and 6 bases at J, with 8 bases between. The CDR3 region is CASSQEASHGYTF. The CDR3 bases are TGTGCCAGCAGCCAAGAGGCCAGCCATGGCTACACCTTC.

The gene calls are TRBV28 and TRBJ1-5; D unresolved. Germline lookup yields CDR1 MDHEN and CDR2 SYDVKM. CDR3 length: 16 residues. Trimming stripped 7 bases from V and 0 bases from J, with 16 bases between. In nucleotides, the CDR3 is TGTGCCAGCAACTCACCGCCCCATAATAGCAATCAGCCCCAGCATTTT. This codes for CASNSPPHNSNQPQHF.

This clone was seen a single time. V gene TRBV20-1 combines with J gene TRBJ1-2; D is unresolved. The CDR3 length is 11 residues. The V end was cut by 3 bases, the J end by 5 bases, with 7 bases between. Per germline, CDR1 DFQATT and CDR2 SNEGSKA (reference sequence). The CDR3 sequence: CSASTRYGYTF. The DNA for the CDR3 is TGCAGTGCTAGCACGCGGTATGGCTACACCTTC.

The V gene is TRBV5-6, the J gene TRBJ2-7; maybe TRBD1 (5 bases). Per the germline V gene, CDR1 is SGHDT and CDR2 is YYEEEE. V lost 1 base and J 7 bases, leaving 9 bases between the germline ends. CDR3 size: 12 residues. The CDR3 region is CASSLQGWEQYV. The CDR3 DNA is TGTGCCAGCAGCTTGCAGGGCTGGGAGCAGTACGTC.

The V gene is TRBV27, the J gene TRBJ2-5; D remains ambiguous. V lost 6 bases and J lost 4, with 9 bases in between. The length of the CDR3 is 12 residues. Germline values: CDR1 MNHEY, CDR2 SMNVEV (reference sequence). The CDR3 reads CASSPRGETQYF. The CDR3 nucleotides are TGTGCCAGCAGCCCCCGCGGAGAGACCCAGTACTTC.

This rearrangement joins TRBV6-5 to TRBJ1-1; D might be TRBD1 (5 bases). This CDR3 comprises 14 residues. The V gene lost 2 bases and the J gene lost 5 bases, with 12 bases spanning the gap. CDR1 is MNHEY and CDR2 is SVGAGI in the germline V gene. CDR3 sequence: CASSYRGLRTEAFF. CDR3 in DNA: TGTGCCAGCAGTTACAGGGGACTACGAACTGAAGCTTTCTTT.

This clone was picked up a small number of times. The CDR3 is CASSSGGAGEVQYV. The DNA for the CDR3 is TGTGCCAGCAGCAGCGGGGGGGCCGGGGAGGTGCAGTACGTC. The chain combines TRBV11-3 with TRBJ2-7; 10 bases line up with TRBD2. This CDR3 is built from 14 residues. V was clipped by 5 bases and J by 9 bases; unmatched bases: 10. The germline V gene has CDR1 SGHNT and CDR2 YENEEA.

CDR3 amino acids: CASSLYVDGELFF. CDR3 coding DNA: TGTGCCAGCAGTTTATATGTGGATGGGGAGCTGTTTTTT. The chain couples TRBV28 to TRBJ2-2, with unresolved D. This CDR3 contains 13 residues. The germline V gene has CDR1 MDHEN and CDR2 SYDVKM. V was cut by 1 base and J by 8 bases, with 8 bases left in between.